One sample yielded the 9 T cell receptor beta chains listed below, sequenced in a study of identical twins. MiXCR, run by TCRdb on the 5' RACE reads, gives a single entry per CDR3 protein. The sample lists about 730,000 distinct CDR3 sequences; 21% were seen once. In addition, the sample was reused for a study of T cells expressing NK-cell markers.

The specimen sequenced was PBMCs. The source is a woman aged 18-29 years in good health.

This clonotype was counted at least ten times. The chain uses TRBV12-3 or TRBV12-4 and TRBJ1-2; D gene ambiguous. This CDR3 spans 14 amino acids. V was clipped by 5 bases and J by 2 bases, with 12 bases between them. CDR3 DNA: TGTGCCAGCAGTGCTGTGCTTGGGAACTATGGCTACACCTTC. It codes for CASSAVLGNYGYTF.

This clonotype was seen only a few times. V usage is TRBV5-1 and J usage is TRBJ2-3, with 7 bases fitting TRBD2. CDR1 and CDR2 (germline): SGHRS, YFSETQ. This CDR3 is built from 16 residues. V gave up 0 bases and J gave up 8 bases; unmatched junction bases: 12. DNA of the CDR3: TGCGCCAGCAGCTTGGGAGCGTCCAGCGGGATCGGTACGCAGTATTTT. It translates to CASSLGASSGIGTQYF.

The chain combines TRBV7-9 with TRBJ2-5, with D hard to call. Trimming stripped 3 bases from V and 5 bases from J, with 16 bases between. Germline lookup yields CDR1 SEHNR and CDR2 FQNEAQ (reference sequence). The length of the CDR3 is 15 residues. CDR3 nucleotides: TGTGCCAGCAGCTTGCTTAGGGTTTCCGTGGAGACCCAGTACTTC. Amino acid sequence: CASSLLRVSVETQYF.

This clonotype was seen a few times. The chain links TRBV20-1 to TRBJ2-7, with a tentative D call TRBD2 (6 bases). The V gene's germline CDR1 is DFQATT and CDR2 SNEGSKA (reference sequence). Between the trimmed V and J ends, which lost 5 bases and 6 bases, there was a span of 23 bases. This CDR3 has 15 amino acids. CDR3 bases: TGCAGTGCTGAATCACTAGCCGAGGGGTTGGTCGAGCAGTACTTC. It translates to CSAESLAEGLVEQYF.

Remarks on this clonotype: This may stem from a read error, because a much larger clone lies one nucleotide away. The CDR3 reads CGSSQTSTGELFF. CDR3 sequence (DNA): TGTGGCAGCAGCCAAACAAGTACCGGGGAGCTGTTTTTT. V is TRBV11-2 and J is TRBJ2-2; unclear D gene. CDR1 and CDR2 from the germline V gene are SGHAT and FQNNGV. CDR3 size: 13 residues. The full variable domain, completed using reference TRBV11-2 and TRBJ2-2, is EAGVAQSPRYKIIEKRQSVAFWCNPISGHATLYWYQQILGQGPKLLIQFQNNGVVDDSQLPKDRFSAERLKGVDSTLKIQPAKLEDSAVYLCGSSQTSTGELFFGEGSRLTVL.

This rearrangement joins TRBV7-2 to TRBJ2-7; tentative D call: TRBD2 (6 bases). The CDR3 sequence is 14 residues long. The V end was cut by 0 bases, the J end by 3 bases, with 9 bases between. Looked up from germline, CDR1 is SGHTA and CDR2 is FQGNSA. The CDR3 DNA reads TGTGCCAGCAGCTTAGCGGTGCGGGGCTACGAGCAGTACTTC. Encoded protein: CASSLAVRGYEQYF. Complete variable domain (other parts from reference TRBV7-2 and TRBJ2-7): GAGVSQSPSNKVTEKGKDVELRCDPISGHTALYWYRQSLGQGLEFLIYFQGNSAPDKSGLPSDRFSAERTGGSVSTLTIQRTQQEDSAVYLCASSLAVRGYEQYFGPGTRLTVT.

This chain joins TRBV29-1 and TRBJ2-5, with 13 bases identical to TRBD2. CDR1 and CDR2 from the germline V gene are SQVTM and ANQGSEA. The CDR3 contains 17 residues. The trim removed 0 bases at V and 5 bases at J, leaving 9 bases unmatched. The CDR3 sequence is CSVEDPTSGGAEETQYF. DNA of the CDR3: TGCAGCGTTGAAGATCCTACTAGCGGGGGGGCCGAGGAGACCCAGTACTTC. Full variable domain (outside the CDR3, taken from reference TRBV29-1 and TRBJ2-5): SAVISQKPSRDICQRGTSLTIQCQVDSQVTMMFWYRQQPGQSLTLIATANQGSEATYESGFVIDKFPISRPNLTFSTLTVSNMSPEDSSIYLCSVEDPTSGGAEETQYFGPGTRLLVL.

The gene calls are TRBV10-3 and TRBJ1-4; perhaps TRBD1 as D (6 bases). Trimming took 5 bases from V and 12 from J, leaving 19 bases between them. Germline CDR1 ENHRY, CDR2 SYGVKD. This CDR3 is 14 amino acids long. CDR3 region: CAISHGQNTDQLFF. In DNA, the CDR3 is TGTGCCATCAGTCATGGACAGAACACGGATCAACTGTTTTTT.

The CDR3 sequence is CATYAGGNQETQYF. Written as DNA, the CDR3 is TGTGCCACCTACGCGGGGGGGAATCAAGAGACCCAGTACTTC. V usage is TRBV15 and J usage is TRBJ2-5, with 9 bases that match TRBD2. Per germline, CDR1 LNHNV and CDR2 YYDKDF (reference sequence). Unmatched junction bases numbered 6, after V lost 8 bases and J lost 2 bases. The CDR3 loop spans 14 amino acids.